The sequence of this T cell receptor beta chain was determined in a study of blood T cell repertoires in COVID-19. The overall study: Nucleic acid was either cDNA or gDNA, and it came from T cells, B-cell-depleted T cells, or PBMCs.

Per the authors' pipeline: Counts of nucleated cells, estimated from reference gene primer amplification, were obtained. Data came from immunoSEQ multiplex PCR; TCRdb stores just in-frame clones and leaves some out. V, J and clone size are taken as reported in that table, and D and trimming were inferred from the DNA itself. The table lists about 250,000 clones, approximately 85% of them singletons. Germline assignment: CDR1 SGHRS and CDR2 YFSETQ. This CDR3 is built from 15 residues. V was trimmed by 7 bases and J by 1 base, leaving 14 bases between them. The sample holds one count of this clone. Sample: peripheral blood. The receptor comes from a woman in her seventies with acute or convalescent COVID-19. The rearrangement joins TRBV5-1 to TRBJ2-2; TRBD1 might be the D (6 bases). CDR3 in DNA: TGCGCCAGCGAAATGGGACAAGGGAACACCGGGGAGCTGTTTTTT. Translated, it gives CASEMGQGNTGELFF. The full variable domain, rest sourced from reference TRBV5-1 and TRBJ2-2, is KAGVTQTPRYLIKTRGQQVTLSCSPISGHRSVSWYQQTPGQGLQFLFEYFSETQRNKGNFPGRFSGRQFSNSRSEMNVSTLELGDSALYLCASEMGQGNTGELFFGEGSRLTVL.